Below, 10 T cell receptor beta chains from the same sample are listed, as sequenced in a study of blood T cell repertoires in COVID-19. The table came from immunoSEQ multiplex PCR; TCRdb's copy has only in-frame clones and leaves some out. The sample consists of roughly 130,000 clones, approximately 83% of them appearing once. Sequencing was performed on peripheral blood. The receptors come from a woman aged 45-60 years with acute or convalescent COVID-19.

The chain employs TRBV2 and TRBJ2-5; tentatively, D is TRBD2 (6 bases). Germline V gene lookup returns CDR1 SNHLY and CDR2 FYNNEI. Trimming took 3 bases from V and 3 from J, leaving 14 bases between them. This CDR3 has 15 amino acids. The CDR3 nucleotides read TGTGCCAGCAGTGACCGACTAGTAGGTGAAGAGACCCAGTACTTC. It encodes CASSDRLVGEETQYF.

The chain carries TRBV28 and TRBJ1-2, with 7 bases that match TRBD1. The CDR3 is 15 residues long. With 5 bases clipped from V and 1 base from J, the junction kept 7 bases outside the gene matches. CDR1 and CDR2 from the germline V gene are MDHEN and SYDVKM. CDR3 protein: CASSPRTGVNYGYTF. CDR3 DNA sequence: TGTGCCAGCAGTCCTCGGACAGGTGTTAACTATGGCTACACCTTC.

The chain is built from TRBV6-1 and TRBJ1-1, with 9 bases aligning to TRBD1. V gave up 3 bases and J gave up 5 bases; unmatched junction bases: 4. There are 14 residues in the CDR3. Per germline, CDR1 MNHNS and CDR2 SASEGT. The CDR3 nucleotides read TGTGCCAGCAGTGATAACAGGGGGCAAACTGAAGCTTTCTTT. Translating it yields CASSDNRGQTEAFF.

This clone has more than one count but fewer than ten. V is TRBV27 and J is TRBJ1-6; 9 bases align to TRBD1. Trimming removed 2 bases from V and 3 bases from J; junction bases left unmatched: 2. The CDR3 has 16 residues. Per germline, CDR1 MNHEY and CDR2 SMNVEV (reference sequence). The CDR3 coding sequence is TGTGCCAGCAGTTTACTGACAGGGGGCTATAATTCACCCCTCCACTTT. This gives the protein CASSLLTGGYNSPLHF.

The chain carries TRBV2 and TRBJ1-1; D gene ambiguous. The CDR3 covers 13 residues. Germline CDR1 SNHLY, CDR2 FYNNEI. Trimming took 5 bases from V and 12 from J, leaving 19 bases between them. CDR3 DNA sequence: TGTGCCAGCAGTCCCGGTGGAGGGCGTAGGTCTTTCTTT. Translated, it gives CASSPGGGRRSFF.

The CDR3 sequence is CASSQMTGGKLFF. CDR3 coding DNA: TGTGCCAGCAGCCAAATGACAGGGGGAAAACTGTTTTTT. The chain joins TRBV16 to TRBJ1-4, with 9 nucleotides matching TRBD1. With V trimmed by 2 bases and J by 10 bases, 2 bases remained unmatched. Germline-derived CDR1 and CDR2 are KGHSY and FQNENV. The CDR3 extends over 13 amino acids. The variable domain in full, completed from reference TRBV16 and TRBJ1-4, reads GEEVAQTPKHLVRGEGQKAKLYCAPIKGHSYVFWYQQVLKNEFKFLISFQNENVFDETGMPKERFSAKCLPNSPCSLEIQATKLEDSAVYFCASSQMTGGKLFFGSGTQLSVL.

J is TRBJ1-2 and V is TRBV4-2, with 10 bases matching TRBD1. This CDR3 region has 16 residues. J lost 4 bases, V lost 3 bases, and 8 bases had no gene match. The germline V gene encodes CDR1 LGHNA and CDR2 YNFKEQ. The CDR3 DNA reads TGTGCCAGCAGCCAGCCGGTGACAGGGGGCTTCTATGGCTACACCTTC. Translated: CASSQPVTGGFYGYTF.

The chain couples TRBV2 to TRBJ1-2; a weak D match, TRBD1 (6 bases). The germline V gene has CDR1 SNHLY and CDR2 FYNNEI. This CDR3 region has 16 residues. Trimming removed 7 bases at V and 3 bases at J, with 21 bases between. CDR3 nucleotides: TGTGCCAGCAAAGACCGGGGGGGCTCAAGTGACTATGGCTACACCTTC. It translates to CASKDRGGSSDYGYTF.

This chain joins TRBV18 and TRBJ2-1; 8 bases agree with TRBD1. V gave up 1 base and J gave up 7 bases; unmatched junction bases: 6. Germline-derived CDR1 and CDR2 are KGHSH and LQKENI. This CDR3 comprises 15 residues. CDR3 coding DNA: TGTGCCAGCTCACCACTTAACAGGGGGAGAAATGAGCAGTTCTTC. Its translation: CASSPLNRGRNEQFF. The full variable domain, in which reference TRBV18 and TRBJ2-1 provide the parts outside the CDR3, is NAGVMQNPRHLVRRRGQEARLRCSPMKGHSHVYWYRQLPEEGLKFMVYLQKENIIDESGMPKERFSAEFPKEGPSILRIQQVVRGDSAAYFCASSPLNRGRNEQFFGPGTRLTVL.

The chain combines TRBV19 with TRBJ2-7; perhaps TRBD2 as D (5 bases). Looked up from germline, CDR1 is LNHDA and CDR2 is SQIVND (reference sequence). The CDR3 loop spans 15 amino acids. Trimming took off 6 bases at V and 9 bases at J, with 24 bases between the two ends. CDR3: CASSNHLGFTEGQYF. The CDR3, as DNA: TGTGCCAGTAGCAACCATTTGGGGTTTACCGAGGGGCAGTACTTC.